This section outlines one T cell receptor (beta chain) sequence together with its context. This clonotype appeared a few times. The antigen it binds to is not known. Qualities for individual bases were not recorded, and no much larger clone is one base off. The label giving this sample's time point can be read as: sample taken at primary tumor resection. Without any cell sorting, TCR sequencing was performed on whole RNA extracted either from tumor and nontumor lung tissue or from cryopreserved PBMC samples. Samples were obtained from approximately 70 patients with early-stage, untreated non-small cell lung cancer from the lung TRACERx cohort. Patients were selected for TCR sequencing only if sufficient RNA was available from at least two tumor regions. Library method: 5' RACE. Sequencing was performed on a NextSeq 500. In the TCR library protocol, a unique molecular identifier was attached to each TCR cDNA molecule so that PCR and sequencing errors could be corrected. As for how the authors treated the data: TCR identification, UMI-based error correction and CDR3 extraction were performed with Decombinator tools. TCRs above a frequency of 2 per 1,000, corresponding to the top 1% of the tumor frequency distribution, were defined as expanded. Renyi diversity was calculated using the R vegan package after each repertoire was subsampled 100 times to 5,000 TCRs. CDR3 similarity networks were constructed using string-kernel similarity of amino acid triplets, with links drawn between CDR3s whose pairwise similarity was above 0.82. Starting from the raw public reads, TCRdb applied fastp trimming at Q25, assembled clones with MiXCR and retained in-frame beta chains. Records with the same CDR3 protein are collapsed into one entry carrying the most frequent genes and DNA. The V and J calls and clone size are TCRdb's, not the authors'. This sample has tens of thousands of distinct CDR3 sequences in its table, and about 8% of those were observed once. The biggest ten clones account for about 15% of the sample.

The CDR3 numbers 13 residues from cysteine through phenylalanine. Only the CDR3 part of the read is kept: 39 bases, read in frame from the first base. V and J are trimmed by 2 bases and 6 bases, and the gene matches miss 0 bases of the junction. CDR1 and CDR2 were assigned from the germline V gene as SGDLS and YYNGEE. The source of the sample is a study of spatial heterogeneity in lung cancer (dated by TCRdb to between 2018 and 2021). Turning to the overall study: Beta-chain transcripts were consistently detected in greater numbers than alpha-chain transcripts, which likely reflects a higher abundance of beta-chain transcripts. In the raw uncorrected reads, each unique combination of TCR and UMI appeared on average more than ten times. TCR alpha and beta repertoires were quantitatively compared across multiple tumor regions, matched nontumor lung and blood in non-small cell lung cancer. TCR repertoire features were related to nonsynonymous mutation counts determined by whole-exome sequencing of tumor tissue. Both alpha and beta chains were TCR-sequenced in samples taken at surgery, namely 220 tumor regions, fewer than 85 matched nontumor lung samples and about 54 PBMC samples.

What the study reported, not specific to this receptor: Ubiquitous expanded tumor TCRs were found in blood more often at tumor resection than at routine follow-up. Confirming at a functional level the hypothesis that regional TCRs recognize regional mutations was considered to require additional single-cell paired TCR alpha and beta sequencing.

The chain joins TRBV9 to TRBJ2-2; 8 junctional bases match TRBD2. This sample comprised PBMCs, obtained at surgery. The TCR originated in a female donor with early-stage non-small cell lung cancer. The CDR3 region has the sequence CASSVTSAGELFF. At the DNA level, the sequence is TGTGCCAGCAGCGTGACTAGCGCCGGGGAGCTGTTTTTT.